This TCR beta chain was obtained from a study of T cell responses to AZD1222 COVID-19 vaccine. Findings and limits, study-wide: Vaccine-associated CD4 TCRs ranged over spike, dominating at 160-218 and 743-854.

The table lists this clone with a few counts. What it binds is not known. Germline V gene data show CDR1 as MGHRA and CDR2 as YSYEKL. CDR3 length: 16 amino acids. V trimming: 3 bases; J trimming: 4 bases; junction bases outside the gene matches: 5. This table comes from immunoSEQ multiplex PCR, and its TCRdb copy is limited to in-frame clones, with some not included. This sample has 90,000 to 100,000 clones, with more than 85% found just once. The sequence was obtained from an adult in good health. The sample was peripheral blood, taken on day 0 of AZD1222 vaccination. The chain is built from TRBV4-1 and TRBJ2-7, with 14 nucleotides matching TRBD2. In DNA, the CDR3 is TGCGCCAGCAGCCATCCTGGACTAGCGGGAGGTTACGAGCAGTACTTC. Its protein product is CASSHPGLAGGYEQYF.